This T cell receptor beta chain originates from a study of beta chain features in type 1 diabetes. Overall study findings and caveats: Patients' naive, central memory and Treg TCRB repertoires seemed closer to one another than those of healthy donors. A PCR bias possibly favoring shorter templates would apply equally to patients and controls.

Regarding this clone: The antigen is unknown.

From germline, CDR1 is SGHTA and CDR2 FQGNSA. CDR3 length equals 12 residues. Trimming took 3 bases from V and 9 from J, leaving 10 bases between them. Investigators reverse transcribed all isolated RNA, so they sequenced expressed TCRB transcripts. Clones were read by immunoSEQ multiplex PCR, and TCRdb kept only the in-frame ones, dropping some. The profile shows about 290,000 clones, approximately 8.1% of them singletons. It was one heparinised blood draw, averaging about 116 mL, that each donor gave. The sample taken for sequencing was central memory CD4+ T cells from blood. The TCR originated in a woman aged 18-29 years in good health. The V and J genes are TRBV7-2 and TRBJ2-3; no clear D gene. In DNA, the CDR3 is TGTGCCAGCAGCTTCTCCAGGCACACGCAGTATTTT. It codes for CASSFSRHTQYF.